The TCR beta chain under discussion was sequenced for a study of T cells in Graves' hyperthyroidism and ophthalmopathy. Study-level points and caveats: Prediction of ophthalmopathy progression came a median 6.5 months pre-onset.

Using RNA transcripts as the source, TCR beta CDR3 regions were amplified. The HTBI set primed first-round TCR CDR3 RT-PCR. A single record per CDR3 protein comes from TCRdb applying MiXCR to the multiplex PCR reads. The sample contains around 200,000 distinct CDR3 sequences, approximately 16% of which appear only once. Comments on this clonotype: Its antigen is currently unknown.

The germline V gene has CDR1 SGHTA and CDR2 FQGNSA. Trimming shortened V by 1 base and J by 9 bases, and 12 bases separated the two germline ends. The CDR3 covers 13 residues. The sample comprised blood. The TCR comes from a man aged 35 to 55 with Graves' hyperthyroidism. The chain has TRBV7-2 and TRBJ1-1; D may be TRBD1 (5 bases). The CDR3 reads CASSLDTRDQAFF. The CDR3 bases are TGTGCCAGCAGCTTAGATACCCGGGACCAAGCTTTCTTT.